Following are 22 T cell receptor beta chains from one sample sequenced in a study of radiotherapy plus CTLA-4 blockade in lung cancer. Generated by immunoSEQ multiplex PCR, the TCRdb table keeps only in-frame clones and is missing some. The data contain about 90,000 clones, approximately 82% of them seen just once; the ten biggest clones take up just over 14%. The sequenced sample was peripheral blood, obtained from a patient treated with radiotherapy plus ipilimumab. These receptors all come from a human donor with non-small cell lung cancer that progressed on radiotherapy plus ipilimumab.

The chain has TRBV5-6 and TRBJ1-2; 8 nucleotides line up with TRBD1. Per germline, CDR1 SGHDT and CDR2 YYEEEE. The V gene end was trimmed by 4 bases and the J gene end by 2 bases; junction bases not matched to a gene: 7. This CDR3 has 15 amino acids. CDR3 sequence: CASSPDGQGNYGYTF. In DNA form, the CDR3 reads TGTGCCAGCAGCCCCGACGGACAGGGAAACTATGGCTACACCTTC.

The chain has TRBV6-1 and TRBJ2-2; TRBD1 agrees at 11 bases. The CDR3 spans 18 residues. The germline V gene has CDR1 MNHNS and CDR2 SASEGT. V dropped 0 bases and J dropped 4; count of bases not matched to a gene: 7. The CDR3, as DNA: TGTGCCAGCAGTGAAGCCTACCGGGACAGGGGGGTCACCGGGGAGCTGTTTTTT. Protein sequence: CASSEAYRDRGVTGELFF.

This CDR3 is CASSPSQITDTQYF. In DNA, the CDR3 is TGTGCCAGCTCGCCAAGTCAGATCACAGATACGCAGTATTTT. The genes are TRBV18 and TRBJ2-3; no firm D call. Deletions cut 6 bases from V and 2 bases from J, with 12 bases between. CDR1 is KGHSH, CDR2 LQKENI, per germline. The CDR3 extends over 14 amino acids.

V gene TRBV27 combines with J gene TRBJ1-1; 8 bases match TRBD1. This CDR3 comprises 13 residues. CDR1 is MNHEY and CDR2 is SMNVEV in the germline V gene (reference sequence). V dropped 10 bases and J dropped 5; count of bases not matched to a gene: 9. The CDR3 DNA sequence: TGTGCCACGTCGACAGGGGCCAGGACTGAAGCTTTCTTT. Amino acid sequence: CATSTGARTEAFF.

The chain joins TRBV5-1 to TRBJ2-1, with no clear D. Germline assignment: CDR1 SGHRS and CDR2 YFSETQ. This CDR3 contains 13 residues. V lost 4 bases and J 8 bases, leaving 13 bases between the germline ends. Here the CDR3 reads CASSNSGCDEQFF. In DNA form, the CDR3 reads TGCGCCAGCAGCAATAGTGGGTGCGATGAGCAGTTCTTC.

This sequence joins TRBV19 and TRBJ2-3, with 8 bases aligning to TRBD1. V gave up 7 bases and J gave up 5 bases; unmatched junction bases: 8. The CDR3 has 14 amino acids. Germline V gene data show CDR1 as LNHDA and CDR2 as SQIVND (reference sequence). CDR3 in DNA: TGTGCCAGTAAGGCGTCAGGGGGCGGAGATACGCAGTATTTT. As protein: CASKASGGGDTQYF.

V usage is TRBV4-3 and J usage is TRBJ2-2; no clear D gene. The germline V gene encodes CDR1 LGHNA and CDR2 YSLEER. V shed 0 bases and J shed 5 bases, with 7 bases lying between them. This CDR3 has 14 amino acids. CDR3 protein: CASSQDGGTGELFF. CDR3 nucleotide sequence: TGCGCCAGCAGCCAAGATGGCGGTACCGGGGAGCTGTTTTTT.

The V and J genes are TRBV5-4 and TRBJ1-2; weak D call: TRBD1 (5 bases). Germline V lookup: CDR1 SGHNT, CDR2 YYREEE (reference sequence). The V and J ends lost 0 bases and 4 bases respectively, with 10 bases between them. The length of the CDR3 is 14 residues. CDR3 DNA sequence: TGTGCCAGCAGCTTGGGCCAGGGCGTCTATGGCTACACCTTC. Translation: CASSLGQGVYGYTF.

The gene calls are TRBV5-4 and TRBJ1-3, with unresolved D. V was shortened by 1 base and J by 2 bases, with 4 bases between the two germline ends. From germline, CDR1 is SGHNT and CDR2 YYREEE (reference sequence). The CDR3 extends over 13 amino acids. Written as DNA, the CDR3 is TGTGCCAGCAGCTTGAGGGCTGGAAACACCATATATTTT. Its translation: CASSLRAGNTIYF.

The V call is TRBV23-1, the J call TRBJ2-1; 7 bases align to TRBD1. TRBV23-1 is designated an ORF whose function remains uncertain. V shed 0 bases, J shed 5 bases, and the junction held 4 bases outside the gene matches. The CDR3 spans 15 residues. This chain's CDR3 is CASSQSRGQNNEQFF. The CDR3 DNA reads TGCGCCAGCAGTCAATCGAGGGGACAGAACAATGAGCAGTTCTTC.

The J gene is TRBJ2-7, the V gene TRBV4-2, with 8 bases identical to TRBD1. Trimming cost V 3 bases and J 6 bases; bases outside gene matches: 10. Germline values: CDR1 LGHNA, CDR2 YNFKEQ. The CDR3 runs 15 residues. The CDR3 spells CASSHRTGHPSEQYF. CDR3 coding DNA: TGTGCCAGCAGCCACCGGACAGGGCACCCGAGCGAGCAGTACTTC.

The V call is TRBV4-2, the J call TRBJ1-2, with D hard to call. Per the germline V gene, CDR1 is LGHNA and CDR2 is YNFKEQ. V was shortened by 0 bases and J by 9 bases, with 20 bases between the two germline ends. This CDR3 is built from 16 residues. This chain's CDR3 is CASSQDLGFPDHSYTF. CDR3 sequence (DNA): TGTGCCAGCAGCCAAGATTTGGGATTCCCCGATCATAGCTACACCTTC.

This clone was counted between two and nine times. V usage is TRBV27 and J usage is TRBJ1-2, with 9 bases that match TRBD1. V gave up 5 bases and J gave up 6 bases; unmatched junction bases: 4. Germline V CDR1 and CDR2: MNHEY, SMNVEV (reference sequence). The CDR3 extends over 13 amino acids. The CDR3 nucleotides are TGTGCCAGCAGTACGGACAGGGGCGATGGCTACACCTTC. Protein product: CASSTDRGDGYTF.

This clone was observed a handful of times. This chain joins TRBV7-2 and TRBJ1-2; TRBD1 agrees at 9 bases. This CDR3 has 14 residues. CDR1 is SGHTA, CDR2 FQGNSA, per germline. Losses at the gene ends were 4 bases for V and 6 bases for J; bases not matched to a gene: 6. The CDR3 region is CASSSDRGGHGYTF. CDR3 DNA sequence: TGTGCCAGCAGCTCGGACAGGGGAGGGCATGGCTACACCTTC.

This clone appeared a single time. The genes are TRBV7-2 and TRBJ2-7; 9 bases fit TRBD1. Germline trimming cut 5 bases from V and 5 bases from J; bases unmatched to any gene: 7. Germline values: CDR1 SGHTA, CDR2 FQGNSA. The CDR3 length is 14 residues. The CDR3 loop is CASSTRQGVNEQYF. CDR3 coding DNA: TGTGCCAGCAGCACCCGACAGGGGGTAAACGAGCAGTACTTC. The whole variable domain, filled in from reference TRBV7-2 and TRBJ2-7, reads GAGVSQSPSNKVTEKGKDVELRCDPISGHTALYWYRQSLGQGLEFLIYFQGNSAPDKSGLPSDRFSAERTGGSVSTLTIQRTQQEDSAVYLCASSTRQGVNEQYFGPGTRLTVT.

The chain is built from TRBV2 and TRBJ1-1; weak D call: TRBD1 (6 bases). Germline V gene lookup returns CDR1 SNHLY and CDR2 FYNNEI. The CDR3 sequence is 13 residues long. Trimming removed 8 bases at V and 5 bases at J, with 15 bases between. The CDR3 loop is CASGRGGYTEAFF. Here the CDR3 DNA reads TGTGCCAGCGGGCGCGGGGGCTATACTGAAGCTTTCTTT.

This chain's CDR3 is CASSPNTGGAGANVLTF. As DNA, the CDR3 is TGTGCCAGCTCACCAAATACAGGGGGCGCTGGGGCCAACGTCCTGACTTTC. The chain couples TRBV18 to TRBJ2-6, with 9 bases that match TRBD1. The CDR3 runs 17 residues. Trimming cost V 2 bases and J 2 bases; bases outside gene matches: 4. Germline V CDR1 and CDR2: KGHSH, LQKENI.

This clone was detected only a few times. The chain recombines TRBV7-6 with TRBJ2-3; D is perhaps TRBD1 (5 bases). This CDR3 spans 17 amino acids. Trimming took off 0 bases at V and 0 bases at J, with 13 bases between the two ends. Germline-derived CDR1 and CDR2 are SGHVS and FNYEAQ. CDR3 region: CASSLANRKTSTDTQYF. Written as DNA, the CDR3 is TGTGCCAGCAGCTTAGCTAACAGGAAAACTAGCACAGATACGCAGTATTTT.

This sequence joins TRBV4-3 and TRBJ2-7, with 7 bases aligning to TRBD1. CDR3 length equals 15 residues. V lost 3 bases, J lost 3 bases, and 8 bases stayed unmatched. Germline V gene data show CDR1 as LGHNA and CDR2 as YSLEER. CDR3 coding DNA: TGCGCCAGCAGCCATCTACCGGGACAGAACTACGAGCAGTACTTC. Translated: CASSHLPGQNYEQYF.

The chain uses TRBV27 and TRBJ2-6; 8 positions agree with TRBD2. The CDR3 totals 21 residues. Germline values: CDR1 MNHEY, CDR2 SMNVEV (reference sequence). V dropped 2 bases and J dropped 0; count of bases not matched to a gene: 15. In DNA, the CDR3 is TGTGCCAGCAGTTTAAGTAGCTGGTCCGGGAGGGCCTACTCTGGGGCCAACGTCCTGACTTTC. Its translation: CASSLSSWSGRAYSGANVLTF.

DNA of the CDR3: TGTGCCAGCTCACCTTTAGGACAGGGAGGTGAAGCTTTCTTT. It specifies CASSPLGQGGEAFF. This chain links TRBV18 with TRBJ1-1; 8 nucleotides align to TRBD1. Germline CDR1 KGHSH, CDR2 LQKENI. Unmatched junction bases numbered 7, after V lost 3 bases and J lost 7 bases. The CDR3 is 14 amino acids.

About this clone itself: At the DNA level, this CDR3 is encoded by other sequences in the same sample as well. This sequence joins TRBV5-4 and TRBJ2-6, with D possibly TRBD1 on 6 matching bases. This CDR3 is built from 15 residues. Germline V gene data show CDR1 as SGHNT and CDR2 as YYREEE (reference sequence). V was clipped by 0 bases and J by 4 bases, with 8 bases between them. Here the CDR3 reads CASSLGGPGANVLTF. The CDR3 nucleotides read TGTGCCAGCAGCTTGGGGGGGCCGGGGGCCAACGTCCTGACTTTC. The variable domain in full, completed from reference TRBV5-4 and TRBJ2-6, reads ETGVTQSPTHLIKTRGQQVTLRCSSQSGHNTVSWYQQALGQGPQFIFQYYREEENGRGNFPPRFSGLQFPNYSSELNVNALELDDSALYLCASSLGGPGANVLTFGAGSRLTVL.